This T cell receptor beta chain was captured by sequencing in a study of tumor-infiltrating lymphocytes in primary liver carcinoma. For the study at large: Ages ranged from 30 to 69, with HCC or mixed HCC-cholangiocarcinoma.

In the case of this clonotype: Germline is not matched at one junction end, which may reflect a read error.

Germline DNA was also extracted, and blood RNA derived from unsorted whole blood. There were only treatment-naive patients, all with chronic HBV infection. The CDR3 extends over 14 amino acids. Per germline, CDR1 SGHDT and CDR2 YYEEEE. With a constant-region primer, TCR beta cDNA was made from approximately 500 ng of total RNA. Three rounds of nested multiplex PCR with slightly modified ARM-PCR produced TCR beta libraries. A C-beta reverse primer was combined with TRBV1-TRBV30 forward primers in the first two PCR rounds, and each round had about 10 cycles. TCRdb independently ran MiXCR on the multiplex PCR reads; one entry per CDR3 protein. The table lists approximately 310,000 distinct CDR3 sequences, more than 55% of them singletons.

Material: peripheral blood. This sequence joins TRBV5-6 and TRBJ2-7; D is undetermined. The clonotype originates from a middle-aged man with primary liver carcinoma and hepatitis B virus infection. CDR3 coding DNA: TGTGCCATCAGCTTGATGGCTAGTTCCTATGAGCAGTACTTC. Protein: CAISLMASSYEQYF.